Presented here are 30 T cell receptor beta chains from one specimen sequenced in a study of blood T cell repertoires in COVID-19. Clones were sequenced by immunoSEQ multiplex PCR, and TCRdb holds only the in-frame ones, with some missing. The sample holds some 350,000 clones, around 90% seen once. The sample consisted of peripheral blood. The receptor set was obtained from a human donor in a cohort sampled during active COVID-19.

The rearrangement joins TRBV20-1 to TRBJ2-3; D ambiguous. The CDR3 extends over 11 amino acids. Germline CDR1 reads DFQATT; CDR2 reads SNEGSKA (reference sequence). Trimming stripped 5 bases from V and 5 bases from J, with 8 bases between. CDR3 amino acids: CSAQQVDTQYF. CDR3 sequence (DNA): TGCAGTGCTCAACAAGTAGATACGCAGTATTTT.

The chain couples TRBV5-4 to TRBJ2-1; the D is unclear. Between the trimmed V and J ends, which lost 2 bases and 6 bases, there was a span of 9 bases. The germline gives CDR1 SGHNT, CDR2 YYREEE (reference sequence). The CDR3 length is 13 residues. CDR3 sequence reads: CASSLRSRNEQFF. The DNA for the CDR3 is TGTGCCAGCAGCTTACGGTCCCGCAATGAGCAGTTCTTC.

Details on this clone: Mismatch with germline at one junction end may stem from a read error. Written as DNA, the CDR3 is TGTGCCAGCAGTTCTCTACTGGGACAGGTCTTT. This gives the protein CASSSLLGQVF. The chain employs TRBV28 and TRBJ1-6, with TRBD1 identical over 8 bases. This CDR3 comprises 11 residues. The germline gives CDR1 MDHEN, CDR2 SYDVKM.

This CDR3 is CSVGLAGNEQFF. DNA of the CDR3: TGCAGCGTGGGACTAGCGGGAAATGAGCAGTTCTTC. The rearrangement uses TRBV29-1 and TRBJ2-1, with TRBD2 matching 13 bases. The ends lost 6 bases at V and 7 bases at J; junction bases unmatched: 0. The CDR3 loop spans 12 amino acids. Germline V gene lookup returns CDR1 SQVTM and CDR2 ANQGSEA.

The chain carries TRBV5-1 and TRBJ2-1; D call uncertain. The germline CDR1 and CDR2 sequences are SGHRS and YFSETQ. V was clipped by 0 bases and J by 5 bases, with 9 bases between them. The CDR3 consists of 14 residues. The DNA for the CDR3 is TGCGCCAGCAGCTTGGCCAACTTGGACAATGAGCAGTTCTTC. Translated: CASSLANLDNEQFF.

The V call is TRBV3-1 (or the pseudogene TRBV3-2), the J call TRBJ2-7, with 7 bases matching TRBD2. Trimming removed 1 base from V and 5 bases from J; junction bases left unmatched: 8. This CDR3 contains 15 residues. From germline, CDR1 is LGHDT and CDR2 YNNKEL (reference sequence). CDR3 in amino acids: CASSQGRGTADEQYF. The CDR3 DNA is TGTGCCAGCAGCCAAGGGCGGGGGACGGCGGACGAGCAGTACTTC.

This chain joins TRBV7-9 and TRBJ1-1; perhaps TRBD1 as D (6 bases). Looked up from germline, CDR1 is SEHNR and CDR2 is FQNEAQ (reference sequence). V was pared by 5 bases and J by 5 bases, with 18 bases between. This CDR3 contains 15 residues. The CDR3 DNA follows: TGTGCCAGCAGCACCCCAAACAGGGCTTGGACTGAAGCTTTCTTT. Translation gives CASSTPNRAWTEAFF.

This clone was detected once. The genes are TRBV3-1 (or the pseudogene TRBV3-2) and TRBJ1-2; D perhaps matches TRBD1 (6 bases). The CDR3 runs 12 residues. V lost 6 bases to trimming and J lost 6 bases, with 11 bases between them. Germline V gives CDR1 LGHDT, CDR2 YNNKEL (reference sequence). Written as DNA, the CDR3 is TGTGCCAGCAGTGGAAACAGGGATGGCTACACCTTC. Residues: CASSGNRDGYTF.

The chain recombines TRBV6-5 with TRBJ1-1; unclear D gene. This CDR3 is built from 12 residues. Germline V CDR1 and CDR2: MNHEY, SVGAGI. V dropped 8 bases and J dropped 3 bases, with 10 bases sitting between them. CDR3: CASADGYTEAFF. CDR3 nucleotide sequence: TGTGCCAGCGCGGATGGGTACACTGAAGCTTTCTTT.

This sequence joins TRBV5-1 and TRBJ2-3; 14 bases line up with TRBD2. CDR1 and CDR2 from the germline V gene are SGHRS and YFSETQ. The CDR3 is made up of 18 amino acids. V lost 2 bases, J lost 0 bases, and 5 bases stayed unmatched. CDR3 sequence reads: CASSFGTSGGDSTDTQYF. The CDR3 DNA reads TGCGCCAGCAGCTTCGGGACTAGCGGGGGAGATAGCACAGATACGCAGTATTTT.

In its sample, this clone was seen a few times. The rearrangement links TRBV6-1 to TRBJ2-3, with 10 bases identical to TRBD2. Germline CDR1 reads MNHNS; CDR2 reads SASEGT. The CDR3 spans 16 residues. V shed 6 bases, J shed 2 bases, and the junction held 8 bases outside the gene matches. The CDR3 is CASRELAGGVTDTQYF. The CDR3 nucleotides read TGTGCCAGCAGGGAATTAGCGGGAGGAGTCACAGATACGCAGTATTTT.

The table lists this clone with a few counts. V usage is TRBV6-1 and J usage is TRBJ2-7; 10 positions agree with TRBD2. J gave up 3 bases and V 1 base, and 3 bases lay outside the gene matches. There are 15 residues in the CDR3. CDR1 MNHNS and CDR2 SASEGT come from the germline V gene. The CDR3 loop reads CASSEEASGSYEQYF. The CDR3 coding sequence is TGTGCCAGCAGTGAAGAAGCTAGCGGGAGCTACGAGCAGTACTTC.

This clone was detected once. V is TRBV30 and J is TRBJ2-7; 9 bases map to TRBD1. With V trimmed by 2 bases and J by 7 bases, 9 bases remained unmatched. The CDR3 consists of 14 residues. Looked up from germline, CDR1 is GTSNPN and CDR2 is SVGIG (reference sequence). The CDR3 DNA sequence: TGTGCCTGGAGTTATTGGGACAGGGTGAGGGAGCAGTACTTC. It translates to CAWSYWDRVREQYF.

The chain recombines TRBV25-1 with TRBJ2-1; 7 bases match TRBD1. The germline V gene encodes CDR1 MGHDK and CDR2 SYGVNS. With 1 base clipped from V and 0 bases from J, the junction kept 9 bases outside the gene matches. The CDR3 totals 18 residues. The CDR3 DNA follows: TGTGCCAGCAGTGAATTCAGGGACAGACCCAGCTCCTACAATGAGCAGTTCTTC. It codes for CASSEFRDRPSSYNEQFF.

This sequence joins TRBV11-3 and TRBJ1-2, with 7 bases aligning to TRBD1. Unmatched junction bases numbered 20, after V lost 4 bases and J lost 9 bases. This CDR3 has 17 amino acids. The germline CDR1 and CDR2 sequences are SGHNT and YENEEA. CDR3 in DNA: TGTGCCAGCAGCTGGACCGGGACAGCCACGAGTCGGAGGTGCTACACCTTC. This sequence encodes CASSWTGTATSRRCYTF.

This clone was seen a single time. J is TRBJ2-1 and V is TRBV2; TRBD1 matches at 8 bases. J was trimmed by 1 base and V by 3 bases; bases with no gene match: 2. This CDR3 has 15 amino acids. Per the germline V gene, CDR1 is SNHLY and CDR2 is FYNNEI. CDR3 region: CASSEGDRSYNEQFF. CDR3 coding DNA: TGTGCCAGCAGTGAGGGGGACAGGTCCTACAATGAGCAGTTCTTC.

The rearrangement links TRBV7-6 to TRBJ2-1; D possibly corresponds to TRBD2 (5 bases). This CDR3 is 13 amino acids long. Germline CDR1 and CDR2: SGHVS and FNYEAQ. The V gene lost 5 bases and the J gene lost 5 bases, with 10 bases spanning the gap. The CDR3 spells CASSLGLNNEQFF. The CDR3 DNA reads as TGTGCCAGCAGCCTCGGACTTAACAATGAGCAGTTCTTC.

V usage is TRBV5-1 and J usage is TRBJ1-1; D is possibly TRBD1 (6 bases). Germline V gene data show CDR1 as SGHRS and CDR2 as YFSETQ. The CDR3 covers 14 residues. V was shortened by 4 bases and J by 0 bases, with 10 bases between the two germline ends. The chain's CDR3 is CASSPGGLNTEAFF. CDR3 DNA sequence: TGCGCCAGCAGCCCCGGGGGGCTGAACACTGAAGCTTTCTTT.

The rearrangement links TRBV13 to TRBJ2-1; 9 positions agree with TRBD2. V lost 3 bases, J lost 7 bases, and 10 bases stayed unmatched. The germline V gene encodes CDR1 PRHDT and CDR2 FYEKMQ (reference sequence). There are 16 residues in the CDR3. The DNA of the CDR3 is TGTGCCAGCAGCTTCGCTAGCGGGACGATCGGGAATGAGCAGTTCTTC. Its translation: CASSFASGTIGNEQFF.

In the case of this clone: Other DNA sequences from this sample encode an identical CDR3 as well. The J gene is TRBJ1-3, the V gene TRBV9; 7 bases fit TRBD1. The germline gives CDR1 SGDLS, CDR2 YYNGEE. The CDR3 extends over 16 amino acids. The V and J ends lost 4 bases and 0 bases, in that order; junction bases with no gene match: 7. The DNA of the CDR3 is TGTGCCAGCAGCACTCGACAGGGCATCTCTGGAAACACCATATATTTT. Its protein product is CASSTRQGISGNTIYF.

The rearrangement links TRBV19 to TRBJ2-3; D remains unclear. CDR1 and CDR2 (germline): LNHDA, SQIVND (reference sequence). V lost 5 bases to trimming and J lost 6 bases, with 6 bases between them. This CDR3 has 11 residues. The CDR3 sequence: CASSQADTQYF. The CDR3 DNA follows: TGTGCCAGTAGTCAAGCGGATACGCAGTATTTT.

This chain links TRBV28 with TRBJ1-1; D is ambiguous. V shed 5 bases and J shed 0 bases, with 13 bases lying between them. CDR1 and CDR2 (germline): MDHEN, SYDVKM. The CDR3 covers 15 residues. The CDR3 here is CASSQASEVNTEAFF. CDR3 bases: TGTGCCAGCAGTCAGGCTTCGGAAGTGAACACTGAAGCTTTCTTT.

V and J are TRBV12-2 and TRBJ1-1; the table's D gene call, TRBD1, was not cross checked with the DNA. TRBV12-2 is shown as a pseudogene. This CDR3 is 16 amino acids long. This CDR3 reads CASRLERQGRDTEAFF. In nucleotides, the CDR3 is TGTGCAAGTCGCTTAGAGAGACAGGGGAGGGACACTGAAGCTTTCTTT.

V is TRBV7-2 and J is TRBJ1-5, with TRBD1 matching over 7 bases. This CDR3 region has 14 residues. Germline values: CDR1 SGHTA, CDR2 FQGNSA. V trimming: 6 bases; J trimming: 7 bases; junction bases outside the gene matches: 9. The CDR3 loop reads CASSYRQGKQPQHF. CDR3 DNA: TGTGCCAGCAGTTATCGACAGGGTAAACAGCCCCAGCATTTT.

The chain couples TRBV28 to TRBJ1-4; 9 nucleotides line up with TRBD1. The germline CDR1 and CDR2 sequences are MDHEN and SYDVKM. There are 13 residues in the CDR3. V shed 6 bases and J 7 bases; nucleotides not matched to a gene: 3. The CDR3 DNA reads as TGTGCCAGCAGACAGGGGGCAGTTGAAAAACTGTTTTTT. Its translation is CASRQGAVEKLFF.

The rearrangement joins TRBV11-1 to TRBJ1-1; TRBD1 might be the D (6 bases). V was clipped by 5 bases and J by 0 bases, with 10 bases between them. CDR1 and CDR2 from the germline V gene are SGHAT and FQDESV (reference sequence). This CDR3 has 14 residues. The CDR3 region is CASSKDRLNTEAFF. For the CDR3, the DNA is TGTGCCAGCAGCAAGGACAGACTGAACACTGAAGCTTTCTTT.

This chain joins TRBV4-1 and TRBJ2-3; D gene uncertain. The CDR3 is 17 amino acids. Germline V gene sequence: CDR1 MGHRA, CDR2 YSYEKL. The V end was cut by 0 bases, the J end by 1 base, with 14 bases between. CDR3: CASSQEFIPQGTDTQYF. The CDR3 bases are TGCGCCAGCAGCCAAGAATTTATTCCGCAGGGCACAGATACGCAGTATTTT.

The rearrangement links TRBV5-4 to TRBJ2-3; 13 nucleotides align to TRBD2. J lost 3 bases, V lost 4 bases, and 2 bases had no gene match. The CDR3 covers 15 residues. Germline values: CDR1 SGHNT, CDR2 YYREEE (reference sequence). CDR3 bases: TGTGCCAGCAGCACGACTAGCGGGAGGACAGATACGCAGTATTTT. Its translation: CASSTTSGRTDTQYF.

The genes are TRBV6-6 and TRBJ1-2, with no clear D. This CDR3 is 14 amino acids long. CDR1 and CDR2 (germline): MNHNY, SVGAGI (reference sequence). V was clipped by 11 bases and J by 5 bases, with 21 bases between them. The CDR3 sequence: CAVMTSGSFYGYTF. The CDR3, as DNA: TGTGCCGTAATGACTAGCGGGTCTTTTTATGGCTACACCTTC.

The rearrangement links TRBV5-1 to TRBJ1-1; weak D call: TRBD1 (5 bases). The CDR3 is 12 amino acids. Trimming removed 2 bases from V and 3 bases from J, with 5 bases in between. Germline V CDR1 and CDR2: SGHRS, YFSETQ. The CDR3 here is CASSLGDTEAFF. CDR3 coding DNA: TGCGCCAGCAGCTTAGGGGACACTGAAGCTTTCTTT.